The 13 T cell receptor beta chains below were found in one sample sequenced in a study of cytomegalovirus exposure and HLA in healthy donors. PCR was performed using 60 Vbeta and 13 Jbeta primers. This table comes from immunoSEQ multiplex PCR, and its TCRdb copy is limited to in-frame clones, with some not included. This table has around 99,000 clones, roughly three fifths appearing once. Sequenced: PBMCs. The receptors stem from a woman aged 30 to 39 in good health and CMV-seronegative.

The table lists this clone with a count of one. The V and J genes are TRBV28 and TRBJ2-7, with a weak D call TRBD1 (5 bases). V was trimmed by 4 bases and J by 7 bases, leaving 17 bases between them. This CDR3 is built from 14 residues. Germline V CDR1 and CDR2: MDHEN, SYDVKM. Written as DNA, the CDR3 is TGTGCCAGCAGTTCAGTAGGGGTCTTGAGGGAGCAGTACTTC. Translating it yields CASSSVGVLREQYF.

This clone showed up just a few times. V and J are TRBV14 and TRBJ2-5, with a tentative D call TRBD1 (6 bases). Trimming stripped 2 bases from V and 0 bases from J, with 16 bases between. CDR1 and CDR2 (germline): SGHDN, FVKESK. The CDR3 contains 17 residues. The CDR3, as DNA: TGTGCCAGCAGCCAAACCTTAGGGGGTTCGTACCAAGAGACCCAGTACTTC. Protein product: CASSQTLGGSYQETQYF.

This chain's CDR3 is CASGAGAYTDTQYF. The DNA of the CDR3 is TGTGCCAGTGGCGCGGGGGCCTACACAGATACGCAGTATTTT. The chain uses TRBV27 and TRBJ2-3; tentative D call: TRBD2 (7 bases). V gave up 9 bases and J gave up 2 bases, with 15 bases separating them. Germline V lookup: CDR1 MNHEY, CDR2 SMNVEV (reference sequence). The CDR3 has 14 amino acids.

The chain combines TRBV6-5 with TRBJ1-2; maybe TRBD1 (6 bases). V was pared by 6 bases and J by 6 bases, with 17 bases between. The CDR3 is 14 residues long. CDR1 is MNHEY and CDR2 is SVGAGI in the germline V gene. The CDR3 here is CASSLEGVGDGYTF. For the CDR3, the DNA is TGTGCCAGCAGCCTAGAGGGGGTGGGGGATGGCTACACCTTC.

The chain combines TRBV18 with TRBJ2-5, with D possibly TRBD2 on 6 matching bases. The closer fit of TRBJ2-7 to the DNA end suggests the J call may be wrong. Germline CDR1 is KGHSH and CDR2 is LQKENI. This CDR3 comprises 16 residues. The CDR3 DNA follows: TGTGCCAGCTCACCAGGACCGCCCGGGAGTCTAGGCGAGCAGTACTTC. Residues: CASSPGPPGSLGEQYF.

This chain connects TRBV18 to TRBJ2-2, with no clear D. Germline-derived CDR1 and CDR2 are KGHSH and LQKENI. V shed 1 base and J shed 3 bases, with 6 bases lying between them. The CDR3 runs 14 residues. The CDR3 coding sequence is TGTGCCAGCTCACCACTCCAGGACACCGGGGAGCTGTTTTTT. Translating gives CASSPLQDTGELFF.

The V gene is TRBV28, the J gene TRBJ2-2; the match to TRBD1 covers 9 bases. The V and J ends lost 6 bases and 1 base, in that order; junction bases with no gene match: 3. The CDR3 length is 15 residues. From germline, CDR1 is MDHEN and CDR2 SYDVKM. In DNA, the CDR3 is TGTGCCAGCAGACCGGGACAGGGGAACACCGGGGAGCTGTTTTTT. Protein: CASRPGQGNTGELFF.

The chain employs TRBV5-1 and TRBJ2-1; D perhaps matches TRBD2 (7 bases). Germline CDR1 SGHRS, CDR2 YFSETQ. Trimming left V 4 bases short and J 4 bases short, with 15 bases between. This CDR3 has 15 amino acids. The CDR3 protein is CASSEGGGTYNEQFF. DNA for the CDR3: TGCGCCAGCAGCGAGGGGGGGGGTACTTACAATGAGCAGTTCTTC.

This chain links TRBV27 with TRBJ1-1, with D hard to call. V was shortened by 5 bases and J by 5 bases, with 15 bases between the two germline ends. The germline gives CDR1 MNHEY, CDR2 SMNVEV (reference sequence). The CDR3 contains 14 residues. CDR3 bases: TGTGCCAGCAGTCCTATCGGTGGTGCGACTGAAGCTTTCTTT. Protein: CASSPIGGATEAFF.

The genes are TRBV2 and TRBJ2-3; 7 nucleotides match TRBD2. V lost 8 bases to trimming and J lost 14 bases; unmatched junction nucleotides: 4. There are 9 residues in the CDR3. The germline V gene encodes CDR1 SNHLY and CDR2 FYNNEI. CDR3 DNA sequence: TGTGCCAGCGGGGGGGGGAGGTATTTT. Its protein product is CASGGGRYF.

This chain links TRBV2 with TRBJ2-3; 11 bases map to TRBD2. The CDR3 spans 20 residues. CDR1 and CDR2 (germline): SNHLY, FYNNEI. Unmatched junction bases numbered 17, after V lost 6 bases and J lost 0 bases. DNA for the CDR3: TGTGCCAGCAGAAAAGGGACTAGCGGAGGCCGCGGTTCTAGCACAGATACGCAGTATTTT. Translated: CASRKGTSGGRGSSTDTQYF. The full variable domain, with the rest looked up from reference TRBV2 and TRBJ2-3, is EPEVTQTPSHQVTQMGQEVILRCVPISNHLYFYWYRQILGQKVEFLVSFYNNEISEKSEIFDDQFSVERPDGSNFTLKIRSTKLEDSAMYFCASRKGTSGGRGSSTDTQYFGPGTRLTVL.

This clone was found a few times. Here the CDR3 reads CASSYWSGGGSPLHF. The CDR3 coding sequence is TGTGCCAGCAGTTACTGGTCGGGGGGCGGGTCACCCCTCCACTTT. The rearrangement joins TRBV6-5 to TRBJ1-6; possibly TRBD1 for D (6 bases). Germline loops: CDR1 MNHEY, CDR2 SVGAGI. V lost 1 base and J 10 bases, leaving 14 bases between the germline ends. The CDR3 spans 15 residues.

This clone has just a few counts. The rearrangement uses TRBV4-2 and TRBJ1-4; D perhaps matches TRBD1 (6 bases). Germline V gene lookup returns CDR1 LGHNA and CDR2 YNFKEQ. The CDR3 totals 13 residues. V lost 4 bases and J 8 bases, leaving 11 bases between the germline ends. DNA of the CDR3: TGTGCCAGCAGCCTACAGGGTGGCGAAAAACTGTTTTTT. It specifies CASSLQGGEKLFF.